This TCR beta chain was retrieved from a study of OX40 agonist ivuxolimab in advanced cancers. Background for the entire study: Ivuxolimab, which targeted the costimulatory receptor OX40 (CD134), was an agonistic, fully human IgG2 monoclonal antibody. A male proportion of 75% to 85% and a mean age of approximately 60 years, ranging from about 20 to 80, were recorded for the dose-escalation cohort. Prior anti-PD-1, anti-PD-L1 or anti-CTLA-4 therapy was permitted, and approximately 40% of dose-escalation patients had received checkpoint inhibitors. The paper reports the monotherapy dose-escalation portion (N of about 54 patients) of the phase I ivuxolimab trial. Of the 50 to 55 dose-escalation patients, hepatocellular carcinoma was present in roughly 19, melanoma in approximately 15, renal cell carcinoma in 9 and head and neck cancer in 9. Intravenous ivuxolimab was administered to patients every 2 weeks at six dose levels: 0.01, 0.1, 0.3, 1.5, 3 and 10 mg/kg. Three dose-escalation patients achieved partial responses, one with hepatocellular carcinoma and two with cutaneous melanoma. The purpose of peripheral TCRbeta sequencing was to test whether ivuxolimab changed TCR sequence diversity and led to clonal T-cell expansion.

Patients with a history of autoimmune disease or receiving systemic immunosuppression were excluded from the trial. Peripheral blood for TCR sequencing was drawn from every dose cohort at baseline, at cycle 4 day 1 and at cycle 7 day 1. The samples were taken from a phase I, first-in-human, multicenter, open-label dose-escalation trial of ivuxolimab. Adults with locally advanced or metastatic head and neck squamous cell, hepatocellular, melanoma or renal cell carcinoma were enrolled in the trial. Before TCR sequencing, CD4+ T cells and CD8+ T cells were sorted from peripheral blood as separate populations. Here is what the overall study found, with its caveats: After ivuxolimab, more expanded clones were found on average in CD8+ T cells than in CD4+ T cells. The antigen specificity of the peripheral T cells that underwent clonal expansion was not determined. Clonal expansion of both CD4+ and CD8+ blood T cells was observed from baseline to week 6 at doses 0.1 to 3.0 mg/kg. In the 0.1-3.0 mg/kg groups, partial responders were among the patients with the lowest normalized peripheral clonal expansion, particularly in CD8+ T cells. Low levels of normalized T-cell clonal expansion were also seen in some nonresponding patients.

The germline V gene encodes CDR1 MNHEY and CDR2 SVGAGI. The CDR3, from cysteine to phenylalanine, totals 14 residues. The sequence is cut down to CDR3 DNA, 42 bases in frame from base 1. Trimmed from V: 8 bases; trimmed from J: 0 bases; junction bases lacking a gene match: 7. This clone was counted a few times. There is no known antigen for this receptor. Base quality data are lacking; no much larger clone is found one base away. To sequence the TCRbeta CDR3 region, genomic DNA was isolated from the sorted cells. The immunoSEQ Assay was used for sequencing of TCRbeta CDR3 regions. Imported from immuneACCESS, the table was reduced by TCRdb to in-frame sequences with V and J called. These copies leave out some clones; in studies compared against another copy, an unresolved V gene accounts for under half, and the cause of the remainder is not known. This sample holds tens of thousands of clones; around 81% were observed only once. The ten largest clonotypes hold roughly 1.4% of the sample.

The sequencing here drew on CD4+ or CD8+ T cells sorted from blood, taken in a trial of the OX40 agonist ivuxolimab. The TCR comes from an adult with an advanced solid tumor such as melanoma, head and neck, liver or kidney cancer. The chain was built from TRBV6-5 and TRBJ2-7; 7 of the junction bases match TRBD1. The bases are TGTGCCAGCGGAGACAGGGCCGCCTCCTACGAGCAGTACTTC. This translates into CASGDRAASYEQYF.